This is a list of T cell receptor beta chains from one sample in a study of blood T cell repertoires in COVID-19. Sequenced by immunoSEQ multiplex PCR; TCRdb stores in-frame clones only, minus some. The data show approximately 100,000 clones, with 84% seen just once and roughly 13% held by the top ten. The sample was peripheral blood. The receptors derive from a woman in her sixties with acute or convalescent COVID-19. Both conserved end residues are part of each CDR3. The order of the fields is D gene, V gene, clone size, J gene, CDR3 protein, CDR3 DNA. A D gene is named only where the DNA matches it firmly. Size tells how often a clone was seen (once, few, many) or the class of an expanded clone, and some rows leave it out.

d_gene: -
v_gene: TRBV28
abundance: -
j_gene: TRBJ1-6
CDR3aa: CASTDWSGDNSPLHF
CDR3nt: TGTGCCAGCACCGATTGGTCGGGGGATAATTCACCCCTCCACTTT

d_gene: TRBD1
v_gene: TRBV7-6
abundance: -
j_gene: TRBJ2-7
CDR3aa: CASSQAGTGDYEQYF
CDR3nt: TGTGCCAGCAGCCAGGCGGGGACAGGGGACTACGAGCAGTACTTC

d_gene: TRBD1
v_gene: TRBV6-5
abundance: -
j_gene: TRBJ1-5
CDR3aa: CASTQGTGVNQPQHF
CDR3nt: TGTGCCAGCACTCAAGGGACAGGGGTCAATCAGCCCCAGCATTTT

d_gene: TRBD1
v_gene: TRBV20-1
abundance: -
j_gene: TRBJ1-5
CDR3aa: CSASRDRDQPQHF
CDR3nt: TGCAGTGCTAGTAGGGACAGGGACCAGCCCCAGCATTTT

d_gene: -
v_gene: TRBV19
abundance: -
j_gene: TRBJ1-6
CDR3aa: CASSTVPKGGNSPLHF
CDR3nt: TGTGCCAGTAGTACGGTCCCGAAAGGAGGCAATTCACCCCTCCACTTT

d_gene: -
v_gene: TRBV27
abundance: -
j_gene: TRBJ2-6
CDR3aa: CASSRSGTPSGANVLTF
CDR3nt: TGTGCCAGCAGTCGGTCGGGGACACCCTCTGGGGCCAACGTCCTGACTTTC

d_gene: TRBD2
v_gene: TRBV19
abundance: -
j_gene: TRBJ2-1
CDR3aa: CASSSPPTSGGPWDEQFF
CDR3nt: TGTGCCAGTAGTAGCCCCCCGACTAGCGGGGGCCCCTGGGATGAGCAGTTCTTC

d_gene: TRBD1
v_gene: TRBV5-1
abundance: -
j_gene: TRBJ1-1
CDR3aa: CASSRTGGNTEAFF
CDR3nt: TGCGCCAGCAGCAGAACAGGGGGTAACACTGAAGCTTTCTTT

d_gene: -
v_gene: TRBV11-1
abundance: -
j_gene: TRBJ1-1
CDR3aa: CASSQPRGANTEAFF
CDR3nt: TGTGCCAGCAGCCAACCCCGGGGGGCGAACACTGAAGCTTTCTTT

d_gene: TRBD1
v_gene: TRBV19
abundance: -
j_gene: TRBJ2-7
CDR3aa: CASSIGQGVSYEQYF
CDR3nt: TGTGCCAGTAGTATAGGACAGGGGGTATCCTACGAGCAGTACTTC

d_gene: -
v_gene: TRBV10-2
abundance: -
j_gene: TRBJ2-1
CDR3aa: CASSGTAYNEQFF
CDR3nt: TGCGCCAGCAGTGGGACAGCGTACAATGAGCAGTTCTTC

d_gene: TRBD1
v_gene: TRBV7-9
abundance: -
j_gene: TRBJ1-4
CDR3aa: CASSLLGQGKEKLFF
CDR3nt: TGTGCCAGCAGCTTATTGGGACAGGGTAAAGAAAAACTGTTTTTT

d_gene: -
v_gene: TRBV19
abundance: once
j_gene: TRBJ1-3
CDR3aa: CASSIPGRGRNTIYF
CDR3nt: TGTGCCAGTAGTATACCAGGCAGGGGAAGAAACACCATATATTTT

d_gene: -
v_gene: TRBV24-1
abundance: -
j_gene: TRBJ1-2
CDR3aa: CATSEESWYGYTF
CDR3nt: TGTGCCACCAGTGAAGAGAGTTGGTATGGCTACACCTTC

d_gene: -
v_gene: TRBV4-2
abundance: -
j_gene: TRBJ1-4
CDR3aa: CASSQVYRSISGKLFF
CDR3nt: TGTGCCAGCAGCCAAGTGTACAGGTCGATTTCAGGAAAACTGTTTTTT

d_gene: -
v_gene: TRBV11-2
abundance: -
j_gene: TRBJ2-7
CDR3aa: CASSLELRTGSGSYEQYF
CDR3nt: TGTGCCAGCAGCTTAGAACTGCGGACCGGGAGTGGGTCCTACGAGCAGTACTTC

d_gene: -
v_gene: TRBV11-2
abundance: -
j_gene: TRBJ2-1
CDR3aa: CASSAGAVRDEQFF
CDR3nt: TGTGCCAGCTCTGCAGGGGCGGTGAGAGATGAGCAGTTCTTC

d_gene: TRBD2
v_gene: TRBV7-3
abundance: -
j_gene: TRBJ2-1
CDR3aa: CASSLGLAGEYNEQFF
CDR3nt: TGTGCCAGCAGCTTAGGGCTAGCGGGAGAATACAATGAGCAGTTCTTC

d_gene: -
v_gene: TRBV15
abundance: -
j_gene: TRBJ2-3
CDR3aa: CATSRRLGDTQYF
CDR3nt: TGTGCCACCAGCAGACGTCTCGGAGATACGCAGTATTTT

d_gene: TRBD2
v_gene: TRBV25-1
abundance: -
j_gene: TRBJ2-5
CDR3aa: CARALAVQETQYF
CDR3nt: TGTGCCAGGGCACTAGCGGTACAAGAGACCCAGTACTTC

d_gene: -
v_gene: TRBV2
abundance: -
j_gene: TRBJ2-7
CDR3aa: CASSEQRSSYEQYF
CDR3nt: TGTGCCAGCAGTGAACAGCGTAGCTCCTACGAGCAGTACTTC

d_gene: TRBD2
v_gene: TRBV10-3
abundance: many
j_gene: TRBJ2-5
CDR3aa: CAISPGLADQETQYF
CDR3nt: TGTGCCATCAGCCCGGGACTAGCGGACCAAGAGACCCAGTACTTC

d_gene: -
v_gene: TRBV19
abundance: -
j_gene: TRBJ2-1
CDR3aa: CASSMSGQYNEQFF
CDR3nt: TGTGCCAGTAGTATGAGCGGCCAATACAATGAGCAGTTCTTC

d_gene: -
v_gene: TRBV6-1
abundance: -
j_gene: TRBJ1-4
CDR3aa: CASSEDGGTGEKLFF
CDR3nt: TGTGCCAGCAGTGAAGACGGGGGGACTGGTGAAAAACTGTTTTTT

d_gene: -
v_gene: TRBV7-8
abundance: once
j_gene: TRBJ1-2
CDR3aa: CASSLAPGGVNYGYTF
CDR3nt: TGTGCCAGCAGCTTAGCCCCCGGAGGGGTCAACTATGGCTACACCTTC

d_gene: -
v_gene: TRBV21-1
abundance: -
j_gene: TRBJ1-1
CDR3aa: CASSKGMGGPNTEAFF
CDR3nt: TGTGCCAGCAGCAAAGGAATGGGGGGACCGAACACTGAAGCTTTCTTT

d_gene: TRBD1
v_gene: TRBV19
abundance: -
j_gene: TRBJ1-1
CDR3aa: CASRGQGNSEAFF
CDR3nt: TGTGCCAGTAGGGGACAGGGAAACTCTGAAGCTTTCTTT

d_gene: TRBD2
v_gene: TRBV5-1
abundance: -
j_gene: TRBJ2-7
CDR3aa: CASSSGTSGLYEQYF
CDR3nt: TGCGCCAGCAGCTCCGGGACTAGCGGACTGTACGAGCAGTACTTC

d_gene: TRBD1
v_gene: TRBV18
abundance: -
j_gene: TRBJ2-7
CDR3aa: CASSPIPAGGYEQYF
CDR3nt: TGTGCCAGCTCACCAATTCCCGCAGGGGGCTACGAGCAGTACTTC

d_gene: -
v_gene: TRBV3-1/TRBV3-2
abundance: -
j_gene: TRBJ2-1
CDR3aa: CASSQGTEDNEQFF
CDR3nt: TGTGCCAGCAGCCAAGGGACAGAGGACAATGAGCAGTTCTTC

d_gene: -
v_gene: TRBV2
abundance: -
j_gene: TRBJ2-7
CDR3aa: CASSLAYEQYF
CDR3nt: TGTGCCAGCAGCTTAGCCTACGAGCAGTACTTC

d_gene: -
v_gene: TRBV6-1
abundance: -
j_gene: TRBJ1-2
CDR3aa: CASSVNPGQINYGYTF
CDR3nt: TGTGCCAGCAGTGTCAACCCAGGACAGATAAACTATGGCTACACCTTC

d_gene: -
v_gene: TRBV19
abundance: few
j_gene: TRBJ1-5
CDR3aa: CASTTMAGNQPQHF
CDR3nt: TGTGCCAGTACCACCATGGCGGGGAATCAGCCCCAGCATTTT

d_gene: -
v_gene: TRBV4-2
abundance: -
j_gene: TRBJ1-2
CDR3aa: CASSQDPLPAGGYTF
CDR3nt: TGTGCCAGCAGCCAAGATCCCCTTCCTGCGGGTGGCTACACCTTC

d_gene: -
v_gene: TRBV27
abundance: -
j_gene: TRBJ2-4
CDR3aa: CASSLAGGPGKKYF
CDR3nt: TGTGCCAGCAGTTTGGCAGGTGGCCCGGGAAAAAAGTACTTC

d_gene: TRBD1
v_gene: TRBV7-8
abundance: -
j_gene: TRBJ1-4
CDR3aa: CASSSDRREKLFF
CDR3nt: TGTGCCAGCAGCTCGGACAGGCGGGAAAAACTGTTTTTT

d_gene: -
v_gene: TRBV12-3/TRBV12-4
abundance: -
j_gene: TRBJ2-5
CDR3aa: CASSSTAAGTQYF
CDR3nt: TGTGCCAGCAGTTCAACAGCGGCGGGGACCCAGTACTTC

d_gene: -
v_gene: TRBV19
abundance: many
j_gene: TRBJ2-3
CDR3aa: CASTEDFTDTQYF
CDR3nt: TGTGCCAGTACTGAAGACTTCACAGATACGCAGTATTTT

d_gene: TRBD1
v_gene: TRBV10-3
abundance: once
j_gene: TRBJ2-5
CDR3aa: CAISDIWSGDRGLRETQYF
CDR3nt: TGTGCCATCAGTGATATTTGGAGCGGGGACAGGGGGCTTCGAGAGACCCAGTACTTC

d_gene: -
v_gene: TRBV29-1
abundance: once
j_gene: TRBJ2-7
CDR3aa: CSVEITGRGPYEQYF
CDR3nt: TGCAGCGTTGAAATTACCGGGAGAGGGCCGTACGAGCAGTACTTC

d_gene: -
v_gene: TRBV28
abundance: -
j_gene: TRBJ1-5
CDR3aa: CASSFLGQISNQPQHF
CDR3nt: TGTGCCAGCAGCTTCCTCGGACAGATTAGCAATCAGCCCCAGCATTTT

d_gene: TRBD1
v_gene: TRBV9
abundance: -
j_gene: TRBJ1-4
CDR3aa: CASSVNRGTNEKLFF
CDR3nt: TGTGCCAGCAGCGTTAACAGGGGAACTAATGAAAAACTGTTTTTT

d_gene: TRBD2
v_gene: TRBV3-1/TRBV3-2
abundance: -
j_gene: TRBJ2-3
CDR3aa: CASSSLAGGSYTDTQYF
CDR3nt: TGTGCCAGCAGCTCCTTAGCGGGGGGATCCTACACAGATACGCAGTATTTT

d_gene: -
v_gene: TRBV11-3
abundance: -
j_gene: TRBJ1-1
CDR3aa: CASSLSWNTEAFF
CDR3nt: TGTGCCAGCAGCTTATCTTGGAACACTGAAGCTTTCTTT

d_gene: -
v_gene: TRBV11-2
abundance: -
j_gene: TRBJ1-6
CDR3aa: CASSFNRVNSPLHF
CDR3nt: TGTGCCAGCAGCTTCAACAGGGTTAATTCACCCCTCCACTTT

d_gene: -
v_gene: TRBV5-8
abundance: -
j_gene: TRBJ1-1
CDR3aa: CASSLVATEAFF
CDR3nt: TGTGCCAGCAGCTTAGTGGCCACTGAAGCTTTCTTT

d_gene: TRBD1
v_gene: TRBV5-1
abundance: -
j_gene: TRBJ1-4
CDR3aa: CASSLAPPGQGGEKLFF
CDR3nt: TGCGCCAGCAGCTTGGCCCCCCCCGGACAGGGGGGTGAAAAACTGTTTTTT

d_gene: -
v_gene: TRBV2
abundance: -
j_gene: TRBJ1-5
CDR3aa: CASSDTGNQPQHF
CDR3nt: TGTGCCAGCAGTGATACGGGGAATCAGCCCCAGCATTTT

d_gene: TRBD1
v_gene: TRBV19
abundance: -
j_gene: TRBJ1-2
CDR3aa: CASSIPGRGSYGYTF
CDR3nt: TGTGCCAGTAGTATCCCGGGCAGGGGGTCCTATGGCTACACCTTC

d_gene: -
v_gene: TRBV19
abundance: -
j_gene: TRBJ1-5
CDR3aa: CASSNDRQTAQHF
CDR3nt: TGTGCCAGTAGTAACGACAGGCAAACAGCCCAGCATTTT

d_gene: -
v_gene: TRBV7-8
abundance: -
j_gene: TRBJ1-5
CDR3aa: CASSLASDNQPQHF
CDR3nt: TGTGCCAGCAGTCTAGCGTCGGACAATCAGCCCCAGCATTTT

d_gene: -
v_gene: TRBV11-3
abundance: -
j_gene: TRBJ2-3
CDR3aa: CASSPGITDTQYF
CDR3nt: TGTGCCAGCAGCCCGGGGATCACAGATACGCAGTATTTT

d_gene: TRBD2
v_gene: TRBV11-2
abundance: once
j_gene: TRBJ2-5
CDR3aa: CASSPGTSGGTQTQYF
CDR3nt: TGTGCCAGCAGCCCCGGGACTAGCGGGGGGACCCAGACCCAGTACTTC

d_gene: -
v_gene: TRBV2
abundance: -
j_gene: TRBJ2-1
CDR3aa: CASSATGNNEQFF
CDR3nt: TGTGCCAGCAGTGCGACAGGTAACAATGAGCAGTTCTTC

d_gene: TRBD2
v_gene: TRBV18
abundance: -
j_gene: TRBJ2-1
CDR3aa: CASSTSGGVNEQFF
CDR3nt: TGTGCCAGCTCTACGAGCGGGGGGGTCAATGAGCAGTTCTTC

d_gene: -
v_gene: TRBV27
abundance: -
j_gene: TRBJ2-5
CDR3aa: CASSPVVGGQETQYF
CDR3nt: TGTGCCAGCAGCCCCGTGGTAGGGGGCCAAGAGACCCAGTACTTC

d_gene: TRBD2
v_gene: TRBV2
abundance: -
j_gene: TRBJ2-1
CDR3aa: CASSISGGNNEQFF
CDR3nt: TGTGCCAGCAGCATTAGCGGGGGGAACAATGAGCAGTTCTTC